This TCR beta chain was retrieved from a study of OX40 agonist ivuxolimab in advanced cancers. Measured with immunoSEQ multiplex PCR; TCRdb has only the in-frame clones, and not every one. The data hold roughly 8,600 clones, with around 75% observed a single time. This TCR derives from an adult with an advanced solid tumor such as melanoma, head and neck, liver or kidney cancer. This specimen consisted of CD4+ or CD8+ T cells sorted from blood, obtained in a trial of the OX40 agonist ivuxolimab.

Written as DNA, the CDR3 is TGTGCCAGCAGTTTTGGGGCAGCATACAATGAGCAGTTCTTC. It encodes CASSFGAAYNEQFF. The chain uses TRBV25-1 and TRBJ2-1; maybe TRBD1 (5 bases). The V and J ends lost 5 bases and 4 bases respectively, with 12 bases between them. Germline V gene data show CDR1 as MGHDK and CDR2 as SYGVNS. The CDR3 consists of 14 residues.